Below, 29 T cell receptor beta chains from the same sample are listed, as sequenced in a study of blood T cell repertoires in COVID-19. Repertoires were generated with immunoSEQ multiplex PCR, while TCRdb's copy carries only in-frame clones and drops some. The data hold approximately 120,000 clones, with about 78% observed a single time. The sample taken for sequencing was peripheral blood. These TCRs come from a human donor in a cohort sampled during active or convalescent COVID-19.

This clone occurred once. The chain joins TRBV5-1 to TRBJ1-1; D possibly corresponds to TRBD1 (6 bases). Per the germline V gene, CDR1 is SGHRS and CDR2 is YFSETQ. The CDR3 loop spans 14 amino acids. V lost 4 bases and J 0 bases, leaving 10 bases between the germline ends. The CDR3 reads CASSRTALNTEAFF. The CDR3 nucleotides are TGCGCCAGCAGCCGGACAGCACTGAACACTGAAGCTTTCTTT.

The chain employs TRBV28 and TRBJ1-3; possibly TRBD1 for D (5 bases). With 3 bases removed from V and 8 bases from J, the gap between germline ends came to 17 bases. Germline CDR1 reads MDHEN; CDR2 reads SYDVKM. The CDR3 has 15 amino acids. CDR3 DNA: TGTGCCAGCAGTTTTTCCGGGGGGAGACGGGACACCATATATTTT. Protein product: CASSFSGGRRDTIYF.

This clone was picked up a small number of times. The chain carries TRBV5-1 and TRBJ2-3; 14 nucleotides agree with TRBD2. Looked up from germline, CDR1 is SGHRS and CDR2 is YFSETQ. Germline trimming cut 1 base from V and 5 bases from J; bases unmatched to any gene: 6. CDR3 size: 17 residues. CDR3 bases: TGCGCCAGCAGCTTGAGACTAGCGGGGGGGTTAAGAGATACGCAGTATTTT. Its translation is CASSLRLAGGLRDTQYF.

This chain joins TRBV12-5 and TRBJ2-5, with D perhaps TRBD1 (6 bases). Germline V CDR1 and CDR2: LGHNT, FRNRAP. V lost 1 base and J 2 bases, leaving 14 bases between the germline ends. This CDR3 region has 16 residues. CDR3 in DNA: TGTGCTAGTGGTTTGGGAGTGGGGGCACTTCAAGAGACCCAGTACTTC. This codes for CASGLGVGALQETQYF.

The gene calls are TRBV7-6 and TRBJ2-5; D unclear. The germline V and J ends were trimmed by 6 bases and 1 base, with 15 bases remaining between them. Germline CDR1 SGHVS, CDR2 FNYEAQ. This CDR3 region has 15 residues. The CDR3 DNA sequence: TGTGCCAGCAGTTATTATGGCTTCCCCCAAGAGACCCAGTACTTC. Translation: CASSYYGFPQETQYF.

This clone turned up a few times. V usage is TRBV6-2 or TRBV6-3 and J usage is TRBJ2-7, with 10 bases identical to TRBD2. This CDR3 contains 16 residues. J lost 0 bases, V lost 0 bases, and 2 bases had no gene match. Germline V gene data show CDR1 as MNHEY and CDR2 as SVGEGT. CDR3 sequence reads: CASSYSGLASSYEQYF. The CDR3 DNA is TGTGCCAGCAGTTACTCGGGACTAGCGAGCTCCTACGAGCAGTACTTC.

CDR3 nucleotide sequence: TGTGCCAGCAGGCTAGCGGGGACCGGGGAGCTGTTTTTT. It translates to CASRLAGTGELFF. The chain employs TRBV27 and TRBJ2-2; 9 bases fit TRBD2. This CDR3 spans 13 amino acids. The V gene's germline CDR1 is MNHEY and CDR2 SMNVEV (reference sequence). Trimming took 6 bases from V and 5 from J; bases not matched to a gene: 1.

This clone was seen a handful of times. CDR3 in amino acids: CASSGTGGTGANVLTF. Written as DNA, the CDR3 is TGTGCCAGTAGTGGGACAGGGGGCACTGGGGCCAACGTCCTGACTTTC. The chain recombines TRBV19 with TRBJ2-6, with 12 bases fitting TRBD1. Germline values: CDR1 LNHDA, CDR2 SQIVND (reference sequence). Trimming cost V 5 bases and J 2 bases; bases outside gene matches: 1. This CDR3 is 16 amino acids long. Variable domain in full (rest from reference TRBV19 and TRBJ2-6): DGGITQSPKYLFRKEGQNVTLSCEQNLNHDAMYWYRQDPGQGLRLIYYSQIVNDFQKGDIAEGYSVSREKKESFPLTVTSAQKNPTAFYLCASSGTGGTGANVLTFGAGSRLTVL.

This clone was seen once. The chain joins TRBV5-4 to TRBJ2-2, with 10 bases aligning to TRBD1. Germline trimming cut 1 base from V and 4 bases from J; bases unmatched to any gene: 4. The V gene's germline CDR1 is SGHNT and CDR2 YYREEE (reference sequence). CDR3 length equals 16 residues. Here the CDR3 reads CASSLRDRGRTGELFF. The CDR3 coding sequence is TGTGCCAGCAGCTTGAGGGACAGGGGACGCACCGGGGAGCTGTTTTTT.

The J gene is TRBJ2-2, the V gene TRBV7-3; D gene ambiguous. Germline CDR1 is SGHTA and CDR2 is FQGTGA. The CDR3 sequence is 14 residues long. The V gene lost 0 bases and the J gene lost 5 bases, with 7 bases spanning the gap. The CDR3 spells CASSLTYGTGELFF. CDR3 coding DNA: TGTGCCAGCAGCTTAACTTACGGGACCGGGGAGCTGTTTTTT.

The chain employs TRBV7-6 and TRBJ1-1, with 7 bases lining up with TRBD1. Germline CDR1 SGHVS, CDR2 FNYEAQ. The CDR3 spans 16 residues. V gave up 2 bases and J gave up 2 bases; unmatched junction bases: 8. CDR3 DNA sequence: TGTGCCAGCAGCTTATCGAGAGGGACAGTTAACACTGAAGCTTTCTTT. It translates to CASSLSRGTVNTEAFF.

The chain carries TRBV5-5 and TRBJ2-1; 11 bases line up with TRBD1. Germline V gene lookup returns CDR1 SGHKS and CDR2 YYEKEE (reference sequence). The CDR3 is 16 amino acids. V shed 4 bases, J shed 3 bases, and the junction held 6 bases outside the gene matches. The DNA of the CDR3 is TGTGCCAGCAGCCCCGGGACAGGGGGTTACTACAATGAGCAGTTCTTC. It encodes CASSPGTGGYYNEQFF.

The V and J genes are TRBV12-5 and TRBJ1-3; D unclear. The CDR3 spans 13 residues. CDR1 is LGHNT, CDR2 FRNRAP, per germline. Trimming shortened V by 2 bases and J by 3 bases, and 5 bases separated the two germline ends. The DNA of the CDR3 is TGTGCTAGTGGTTTGCACAGTGGAAACACCATATATTTT. It codes for CASGLHSGNTIYF.

The J gene is TRBJ1-3, the V gene TRBV28; the match to TRBD1 covers 7 bases. CDR1 is MDHEN and CDR2 is SYDVKM in the germline V gene. Losses at the gene ends were 4 bases for V and 5 bases for J; bases not matched to a gene: 5. This CDR3 contains 14 residues. The CDR3 region is CASSSIQGRNTIYF. DNA of the CDR3: TGTGCCAGCAGTTCGATACAGGGGCGAAACACCATATATTTT.

This clone turned up a few times. The V gene is TRBV27, the J gene TRBJ2-7; TRBD1 might be the D (6 bases). Germline values: CDR1 MNHEY, CDR2 SMNVEV (reference sequence). V dropped 4 bases and J dropped 1 base, with 23 bases sitting between them. The CDR3 extends over 18 amino acids. In nucleotides, the CDR3 is TGTGCCAGCAGTTCACGGTTACAAGGTGGGGGCAGGTCCTACGAGCAGTACTTC. This gives the protein CASSSRLQGGGRSYEQYF.

V and J are TRBV5-1 and TRBJ2-7, with D tentatively TRBD2 (6 bases). Germline-derived CDR1 and CDR2 are SGHRS and YFSETQ. CDR3 size: 14 residues. Trimming stripped 6 bases from V and 3 bases from J, with 16 bases between. CDR3 nucleotides: TGCGCCAGCAAACTGGGAGGAGAGATCTACGAGCAGTACTTC. Translation gives CASKLGGEIYEQYF.

V and J are TRBV19 and TRBJ2-1; perhaps TRBD1 as D (5 bases). Germline assignment: CDR1 LNHDA and CDR2 SQIVND (reference sequence). With 3 bases removed from V and 9 bases from J, the gap between germline ends came to 12 bases. This CDR3 spans 13 amino acids. The DNA for the CDR3 is TGTGCCAGTAGTATGGTGCAGCAGGGTGAGCAGTTCTTC. This encodes CASSMVQQGEQFF.

V gene TRBV4-2 combines with J gene TRBJ2-7, with 7 nucleotides matching TRBD2. The V gene end was trimmed by 1 base and the J gene end by 2 bases; junction bases not matched to a gene: 8. This CDR3 has 16 residues. CDR1 and CDR2 (germline): LGHNA, YNFKEQ. The CDR3 DNA sequence: TGTGCCAGCAGCCAAGCCCGAGCTAGCGGAGCCTACGAGCAGTACTTC. This sequence encodes CASSQARASGAYEQYF.

This rearrangement joins TRBV2 to TRBJ2-5, with D perhaps TRBD2 (5 bases). Germline V gene sequence: CDR1 SNHLY, CDR2 FYNNEI. This CDR3 has 16 residues. Trimming took off 2 bases at V and 4 bases at J, with 17 bases between the two ends. This CDR3 reads CASSETSLAAVETQYF. The CDR3, as DNA: TGTGCCAGCAGTGAAACCTCCCTAGCTGCTGTAGAGACCCAGTACTTC.

The J gene is TRBJ2-1, the V gene TRBV6-4; TRBD1 matches at 10 bases. This CDR3 has 13 residues. Losses at the gene ends were 4 bases for V and 8 bases for J; bases not matched to a gene: 2. Germline V lookup: CDR1 MRHNA, CDR2 SNTAGT. DNA for the CDR3: TGTGCCAGCAGTGTGGACAGGGGGGATGAGCAGTTCTTC. It encodes CASSVDRGDEQFF.

The chain has TRBV7-2 and TRBJ2-7, with a possible D match to TRBD1 (6 bases). V was clipped by 4 bases and J by 0 bases, with 10 bases between them. CDR1 is SGHTA, CDR2 FQGNSA, per germline. This CDR3 contains 14 residues. CDR3 residues: CASSSDRFSYEQYF. The CDR3, as DNA: TGTGCCAGCAGCTCAGACAGGTTCTCCTACGAGCAGTACTTC.

This chain connects TRBV5-6 to TRBJ2-1, with 7 bases identical to TRBD2. Germline CDR1 and CDR2: SGHDT and YYEEEE. With V trimmed by 1 base and J by 0 bases, 4 bases remained unmatched. The length of the CDR3 is 16 residues. CDR3 in DNA: TGTGCCAGCAGCTTGATGGGACTAAACTCCTACAATGAGCAGTTCTTC. Translating gives CASSLMGLNSYNEQFF.

The V gene is TRBV7-2, the J gene TRBJ2-2, with 10 bases lining up with TRBD2. Trimming at V came to 6 bases and at J to 2 bases, leaving 3 bases not matched to a gene. Per the germline V gene, CDR1 is SGHTA and CDR2 is FQGNSA. The CDR3 contains 15 residues. For the CDR3, the DNA is TGTGCCAGCAGGTGGACTAGCGGAAACACCGGGGAGCTGTTTTTT. This gives the protein CASRWTSGNTGELFF.

This sequence joins TRBV20-1 and TRBJ1-1, with TRBD1 matching 7 bases. The CDR3 is 11 residues long. The V gene end was trimmed by 6 bases and the J gene end by 10 bases; junction bases not matched to a gene: 8. Germline loops: CDR1 DFQATT, CDR2 SNEGSKA (reference sequence). Here the CDR3 reads CSASDRAPAFF. The CDR3 DNA sequence: TGCAGTGCGTCCGACAGGGCTCCAGCTTTCTTT.

This chain links TRBV13 with TRBJ1-6; 7 nucleotides agree with TRBD1. The CDR3 covers 12 residues. The germline CDR1 and CDR2 sequences are PRHDT and FYEKMQ (reference sequence). Trimming took 6 bases from V and 10 from J; bases not matched to a gene: 3. The CDR3 DNA reads TGTGCCAGCAGGGGGACAGCGTCACCCCTCCACTTT. Translation: CASRGTASPLHF.

The rearrangement uses TRBV4-1 and TRBJ2-6; no reliable D call. Germline V gene lookup returns CDR1 MGHRA and CDR2 YSYEKL. CDR3 length: 16 amino acids. V was cut by 2 bases and J by 0 bases, with 8 bases left in between. Written as DNA, the CDR3 is TGCGCCAGCAGCCAATTGAGAGACTCTGGGGCCAACGTCCTGACTTTC. Translation gives CASSQLRDSGANVLTF.

This clone was observed a single time. The V and J genes are TRBV24-1 and TRBJ1-5; 10 bases map to TRBD1. J gave up 5 bases and V 7 bases, and 10 bases lay outside the gene matches. Germline V gene data show CDR1 as KGHDR and CDR2 as SFDVKD. The CDR3 loop spans 16 amino acids. CDR3 region: CATSPGDRGWDQPQHF. In DNA, the CDR3 is TGTGCCACCAGCCCCGGGGACAGGGGTTGGGATCAGCCCCAGCATTTT.

The chain recombines TRBV27 with TRBJ2-3; 7 bases line up with TRBD2. CDR3 length: 15 residues. Germline values: CDR1 MNHEY, CDR2 SMNVEV (reference sequence). Unmatched junction bases numbered 7, after V lost 3 bases and J lost 4 bases. The CDR3 coding sequence is TGTGCCAGCAGTTTTTTTGGGACTAAGCCAGATACGCAGTATTTT. Its protein product is CASSFFGTKPDTQYF.

This clone was found once. The rearrangement joins TRBV7-9 to TRBJ2-7; 10 nucleotides agree with TRBD1. This CDR3 region has 14 residues. CDR1 and CDR2 from the germline V gene are SEHNR and FQNEAQ (reference sequence). Germline trimming cut 5 bases from V and 12 bases from J; bases unmatched to any gene: 13. CDR3 amino acids: CASSPRDRGKVGYF. Written as DNA, the CDR3 is TGTGCCAGCAGCCCCCGGGACAGGGGTAAGGTTGGGTACTTC.